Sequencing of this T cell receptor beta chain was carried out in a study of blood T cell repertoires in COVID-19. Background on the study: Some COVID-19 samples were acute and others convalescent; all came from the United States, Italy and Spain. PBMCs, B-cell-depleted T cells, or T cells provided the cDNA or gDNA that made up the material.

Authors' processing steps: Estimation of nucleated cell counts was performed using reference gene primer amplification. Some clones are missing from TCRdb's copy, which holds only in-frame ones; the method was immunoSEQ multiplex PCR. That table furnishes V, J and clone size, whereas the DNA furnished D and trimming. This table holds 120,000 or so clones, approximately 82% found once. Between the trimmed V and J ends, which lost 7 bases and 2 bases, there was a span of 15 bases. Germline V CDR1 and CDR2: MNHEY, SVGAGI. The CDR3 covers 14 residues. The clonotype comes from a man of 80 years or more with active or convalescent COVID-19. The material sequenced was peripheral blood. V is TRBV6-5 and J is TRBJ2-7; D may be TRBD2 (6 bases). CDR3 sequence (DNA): TGTGCCAGCAAGCGCGGTAGCGGAGCCTACGAGCAGTACTTC. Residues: CASKRGSGAYEQYF.